One and the same sample provided the 14 T cell receptor beta chains below, sequenced in a study of cytomegalovirus exposure and HLA in healthy donors. Researchers ran the PCR with 60 Vbeta and 13 Jbeta primers. Method: immunoSEQ multiplex PCR; TCRdb's copy keeps in-frame clones and lacks some. Found here are under 300,000 clones, under 80% of them singletons; the top ten hold under 2.5%. Sequencing was carried out using PBMCs. All receptors come from a female donor in good health and CMV-seronegative.

The gene calls are TRBV28 and TRBJ2-1; tentatively, D is TRBD2 (5 bases). This CDR3 spans 15 amino acids. CDR1 and CDR2 (germline): MDHEN, SYDVKM. With 5 bases removed from V and 9 bases from J, the gap between germline ends came to 20 bases. The CDR3 reads CASSLIPLANSEQFF. Here the CDR3 DNA reads TGTGCCAGCAGTCTTATCCCCTTAGCGAACAGTGAGCAGTTCTTC.

The chain is built from TRBV18 and TRBJ2-1, with 7 bases aligning to TRBD2. Germline lookup yields CDR1 KGHSH and CDR2 LQKENI. This CDR3 is 16 amino acids long. Unmatched junction bases numbered 5, after V lost 3 bases and J lost 0 bases. The CDR3 here is CASSPQGGSSYNEQFF. The CDR3 nucleotides read TGTGCCAGCTCACCTCAAGGCGGGAGCTCCTACAATGAGCAGTTCTTC.

The chain joins TRBV20-1 to TRBJ1-2; D ambiguous. The CDR3 contains 10 residues. V was trimmed by 7 bases and J by 4 bases, leaving 7 bases between them. Germline V lookup: CDR1 DFQATT, CDR2 SNEGSKA (reference sequence). The CDR3 DNA is TGCAGTGGGAGGACCTATGGCTACACCTTC. Encoded protein: CSGRTYGYTF.

This chain links TRBV29-1 with TRBJ2-5; TRBD1 matches at 9 bases. The J call may be incorrect, as the DNA end agrees better with TRBJ2-7. The CDR3 sequence is 14 residues long. CDR1 is SQVTM, CDR2 ANQGSEA, per germline. The CDR3 region has the DNA TGCAGCGTCTTACAGGGGGCCGGTGGCTACGAGCAGTACTTC. This codes for CSVLQGAGGYEQYF.

This clone has a single count. The chain couples TRBV27 to TRBJ2-1; 10 bases match TRBD1. The CDR3 runs 18 residues. Germline trimming cut 1 base from V and 8 bases from J; bases unmatched to any gene: 14. The germline V gene has CDR1 MNHEY and CDR2 SMNVEV (reference sequence). The CDR3 spells CASSLFMAGPGQGHEQFF. The CDR3 region has the DNA TGTGCCAGCAGTTTATTTATGGCTGGGCCGGGACAGGGGCATGAGCAGTTCTTC.

This clone was recorded only once. The chain combines TRBV28 with TRBJ2-4, with a tentative D call TRBD2 (6 bases). CDR3 length equals 13 residues. CDR1 is MDHEN, CDR2 SYDVKM, per germline. V dropped 6 bases and J dropped 7 bases, with 13 bases sitting between them. The CDR3 DNA is TGTGCCAGCAGCCCCCCCGGGACTAACATTCAGTACTTC. Its protein is CASSPPGTNIQYF.

The chain recombines TRBV28 with TRBJ2-2; 7 nucleotides agree with TRBD2. V was pared by 1 base and J by 7 bases, with 9 bases of the junction left unmatched. The CDR3 consists of 16 residues. Per germline, CDR1 MDHEN and CDR2 SYDVKM. This CDR3 reads CASSLYEGGPNGELFF. DNA of the CDR3: TGTGCCAGCAGTTTATATGAGGGAGGGCCGAACGGGGAGCTGTTTTTT.

The chain uses TRBV7-9 and TRBJ1-2; 9 bases agree with TRBD1. The CDR3 runs to 13 residues. Trimming removed 7 bases from V and 6 bases from J; junction bases left unmatched: 6. Germline loops: CDR1 SEHNR, CDR2 FQNEAQ (reference sequence). The CDR3 reads CASTGTGRNGYTF. In DNA, the CDR3 is TGTGCCAGCACTGGGACAGGGAGGAATGGCTACACCTTC.

For this clone: Relative to the germline gene, one junction end is altered; a read error may explain this. This chain uses TRBV7-9 with TRBJ1-2; D perhaps matches TRBD1 (6 bases). The CDR3 covers 13 residues. CDR1 is SEHNR, CDR2 FQNEAQ, per germline (reference sequence). CDR3 sequence reads: CSSSERTAYGYTF. CDR3 nucleotides: TGTTCCAGCAGCGAAAGGACAGCCTATGGCTACACCTTC.

The CDR3 sequence: CATSSRQHAGQPQHF. CDR3 in DNA: TGTGCCACCAGCAGTCGACAGCACGCTGGTCAGCCCCAGCATTTT. The V call is TRBV15, the J call TRBJ1-5, with D possibly being TRBD1 (5 bases). The CDR3 is 15 amino acids. Germline CDR1 LNHNV, CDR2 YYDKDF (reference sequence). The V end was cut by 3 bases, the J end by 6 bases, with 15 bases between.

In its sample, this clone was seen a few times. The gene calls are TRBV29-1 and TRBJ2-3, with 8 positions matching TRBD2. Germline trimming cut 1 base from V and 1 base from J; bases unmatched to any gene: 4. The germline CDR1 and CDR2 sequences are SQVTM and ANQGSEA. This CDR3 is built from 15 residues. CDR3 in amino acids: CSVEGRGGGTDTQYF. CDR3 nucleotides: TGCAGCGTTGAAGGCCGGGGGGGTGGCACAGATACGCAGTATTTT.

The genes are TRBV2 and TRBJ1-1; no reliable D call. Germline V gene sequence: CDR1 SNHLY, CDR2 FYNNEI. The CDR3 is made up of 12 amino acids. V was cut by 8 bases and J by 0 bases, with 7 bases left in between. This CDR3 is CASPRLNTEAFF. The DNA of the CDR3 is TGTGCCAGCCCGCGGCTGAACACTGAAGCTTTCTTT. Complete variable domain (other parts from reference TRBV2 and TRBJ1-1): EPEVTQTPSHQVTQMGQEVILRCVPISNHLYFYWYRQILGQKVEFLVSFYNNEISEKSEIFDDQFSVERPDGSNFTLKIRSTKLEDSAMYFCASPRLNTEAFFGQGTRLTVV.

Regarding this clone: The same CDR3 arises from other DNA sequences in this sample as well. The chain carries TRBV4-1 and TRBJ2-1, with D tentatively TRBD2 (5 bases). The germline V gene has CDR1 MGHRA and CDR2 YSYEKL. The CDR3 has 15 residues. V gave up 2 bases and J gave up 3 bases, with 11 bases separating them. As DNA, the CDR3 is TGCGCCAGCAGCCAACTTGGAGGAATCTACAATGAGCAGTTCTTC. Its protein product is CASSQLGGIYNEQFF.

This sequence joins TRBV19 and TRBJ1-1; D possibly corresponds to TRBD1 (5 bases). CDR3 length: 14 amino acids. The germline V gene encodes CDR1 LNHDA and CDR2 SQIVND (reference sequence). Trimming took off 3 bases at V and 5 bases at J, with 13 bases between the two ends. CDR3 in amino acids: CASSISRGLTEAFF. In DNA, the CDR3 is TGTGCCAGTAGTATTTCGCGGGGACTAACTGAAGCTTTCTTT.